This TCR beta chain was documented in a study of identical twins. TCRdb passed the 5' RACE reads through MiXCR, listing each CDR3 protein once. The sample has 640,000 or so distinct CDR3 sequences; around 5.7% are singletons. This CDR3 region has 14 residues. V dropped 4 bases and J dropped 3; count of bases not matched to a gene: 5. CDR1 and CDR2 from the germline V gene are SGDLS and YYNGEE. Sequencing was carried out using naive T cells sorted from blood. The clonotype comes from a man aged 18 to 30 in good health. The rearrangement uses TRBV9 and TRBJ1-1; 8 bases agree with TRBD1. The CDR3 reads CASSPDRAYTEAFF. Written as DNA, the CDR3 is TGTGCCAGCAGCCCGGACAGGGCTTACACTGAAGCTTTCTTT.